These T cell receptor beta chains were read from a single sample in a study of Graves' ophthalmopathy and Graves' hyperthyroidism. Via MiXCR, TCRdb re-called the multiplex PCR reads, giving one row per CDR3 protein. The sample holds about 1.2 million distinct CDR3 sequences, roughly two fifths seen once. Sample: peripheral blood or thyroid tissue (not recorded which). These receptors were taken from an adult man with Graves' hyperthyroidism. Both conserved end residues are part of each CDR3. The order of the fields is J gene, clone size, V gene, D gene, CDR3 protein, CDR3 DNA. The D gene is left open where the match is weak. Size is omitted from some rows. Given values are once, few, many or a class for expanded clones.

>TRBJ1-5|few|TRBV6-2/TRBV6-3|-
CASSSRVPNQPQHF
TGTGCCAGCAGCTCCAGGGTCCCAAATCAGCCCCAGCATTTT
>TRBJ1-2|few|TRBV19|-
CASSISDEPRRTSNYGYTF
TGTGCCAGTAGTATTTCAGACGAGCCCCGGAGGACATCTAACTATGGCTACACCTTC
>TRBJ2-7|-|TRBV20-1|-
CSARDPRGDSYEQYF
TGCAGTGCTAGAGATCCTAGGGGAGACTCCTACGAGCAGTACTTC
>TRBJ2-5|few|TRBV5-4|TRBD2
CASSLALAGVETQYF
TGTGCCAGCAGCTTGGCCCTAGCGGGGGTGGAGACCCAGTACTTC
>TRBJ2-7|-|TRBV15|-
CATSRVLTGPGSLYEQYF
TGTGCCACCAGCAGAGTACTAACAGGGCCGGGGAGTCTCTACGAGCAGTACTTC
>TRBJ1-6|many|TRBV7-2|-
CASRPHTGHSPLHF
TGTGCCAGCAGGCCACATACAGGTCATTCACCCCTCCACTTT
>TRBJ2-7|many|TRBV5-8|TRBD2
CASSRLAGGPEEQYF
TGTGCCAGCAGCCGACTAGCGGGAGGGCCTGAGGAGCAGTACTTC
>TRBJ2-7|-|TRBV20-1|TRBD2
CSAPGRAGRYERYF
TGCAGCGCCCCAGGTCGAGCGGGAAGGTACGAGCGGTACTTC
>TRBJ1-3|many|TRBV13|-
CASSSESGNTIYF
TGTGCCAGCAGCTCAGAGTCTGGAAACACCATATATTTT
>TRBJ1-1|many|TRBV10-3|-
CAISESRQGWNTEAFF
TGTGCCATCAGTGAGTCGAGGCAGGGCTGGAACACTGAAGCTTTCTTT
>TRBJ1-2|many|TRBV6-5|-
CASSYSPGPGGYTF
TGTGCCAGCAGTTACTCTCCGGGTCCGGGCGGCTACACCTTC
>TRBJ1-5|-|TRBV10-3|-
CASREGTYQPQHF
TGTGCCAGCAGGGAAGGGACGTATCAGCCCCAGCATTTT
>TRBJ1-4|many|TRBV14|-
CASSQDYSGKLFF
TGTGCCAGCAGCCAAGATTACAGTGGAAAACTGTTTTTT
>TRBJ1-6|few|TRBV2|TRBD1
CASSLQGASPLHF
TGTGCCAGCAGCCTACAGGGGGCTTCACCCCTCCACTTT
>TRBJ2-5|once|TRBV2|TRBD1
CASKPGQGFGEETQYF
TGTGCCAGCAAACCGGGACAGGGGTTCGGGGAAGAGACCCAGTACTTC
>TRBJ1-1|many|TRBV9|-
CASSVDEDTEAFF
TGTGCCAGCAGCGTGGATGAGGACACTGAAGCTTTCTTT
>TRBJ1-2|-|TRBV29-1|-
CSVEIKIGEWAGDGYTF
TGCAGCGTTGAAATCAAAATCGGTGAATGGGCCGGGGACGGCTACACCTTC
>TRBJ2-2|many|TRBV19|-
CASSIVRNTGELFF
TGTGCCAGTAGTATCGTAAGGAACACCGGGGAGCTGTTTTTT
>TRBJ2-6|many|TRBV5-4|-
CASGSGTSRSGANVLTF
TGTGCCAGCGGTTCCGGGACATCTCGCTCTGGGGCCAACGTCCTGACTTTC
>TRBJ2-7|few|TRBV5-6|TRBD1
CASSFGDRVLKQYF
TGTGCCAGCTCCTTCGGGGACAGGGTACTCAAGCAGTACTTC
>TRBJ2-5|-|TRBV7-8|TRBD2
CASSLASGSYQTQYF
TGTGCCAGCAGCTTGGCTAGCGGGAGTTATCAGACCCAGTACTTC
>TRBJ2-7|few|TRBV4-3|TRBD2
CASSSGLAVGEQYF
TGCGCCAGCAGCTCGGGACTAGCGGTGGGCGAGCAGTACTTC
>TRBJ1-2|many|TRBV20-1|-
CSARVFQDYGYTF
TGCAGTGCTAGAGTATTCCAGGACTATGGCTACACCTTC
>TRBJ2-7|-|TRBV4-2|TRBD1
CASGTRTGSSYEQCF
TGTGCCAGCGGAACCCGGACAGGGAGCTCCTACGAGCAGTGCTTC
>TRBJ1-5|many|TRBV12-3/TRBV12-4|-
CASSSAHRVDNQPQHF
TGTGCCAGCAGTTCCGCCCACAGGGTAGACAATCAGCCCCAGCATTTT
>TRBJ2-7|-|TRBV5-1|TRBD1
CASSLSGTEPFVEQYF
TGCGCCAGCAGCCTGTCCGGGACAGAACCTTTTGTCGAGCAGTACTTC
>TRBJ1-2|many|TRBV4-3|-
CASSHRHGRDYGYTF
TGCGCCAGCAGCCATCGGCATGGACGGGACTATGGCTACACCTTC
>TRBJ2-5|-|TRBV7-6|TRBD2
CASSIRGGPETQYF
TGTGCCAGCAGCATCCGGGGGGGACCAGAGACCCAGTACTTC
>TRBJ1-5|-|TRBV30|-
CAWSGPAGQPQHF
TGTGCCTGGAGTGGGCCAGCGGGTCAGCCCCAGCATTTT
>TRBJ2-5|-|TRBV7-2|TRBD1
CASSLIRGRGETQYF
TGTGCCAGCAGCTTAATCAGGGGGCGGGGAGAGACCCAGTACTTC
>TRBJ1-3|many|TRBV20-1|TRBD1
CSALGTVGNTIYF
TGCAGTGCGCTCGGGACAGTTGGAAACACCATATATTTT
>TRBJ1-2|many|TRBV10-3|TRBD1
CAISKMDRGRVMDYGYTF
TGTGCCATCAGTAAAATGGACAGGGGGCGCGTTATGGACTATGGCTACACCTTC
>TRBJ1-2|-|TRBV2|-
CASRLTGRIYGYTF
TGTGCCAGCAGACTCACAGGGCGTATCTATGGCTACACCTTC
>TRBJ2-5|once|TRBV5-5|TRBD1
CASSQAPGQAQETQYF
TGTGCCAGCAGCCAGGCCCCGGGACAGGCCCAAGAGACCCAGTACTTC
>TRBJ2-7|-|TRBV18|-
CASSPSSYKQYF
TGTGCCAGCTCACCCTCCTCCTACAAGCAGTACTTC
>TRBJ2-7|many|TRBV5-1|TRBD1
CASSHSDRGYEQYF
TGTGCCAGCAGTCACTCGGACAGGGGCTACGAGCAGTACTTC
>TRBJ2-5|many|TRBV7-2|TRBD2
CASSLEVAGLETQYF
TGTGCCAGCAGCTTAGAGGTAGCGGGGCTGGAGACCCAGTACTTC
>TRBJ1-2|many|TRBV25-1|-
CASSEGLTDFYGYTF
TGTGCCAGCAGTGAGGGCCTGACGGACTTCTATGGCTACACCTTC
>TRBJ2-7|many|TRBV19|TRBD1
CASSTQGATYEQYF
TGTGCCAGTAGTACCCAGGGGGCAACGTACGAGCAGTACTTC
>TRBJ2-7|-|TRBV29-1|TRBD2
CSVGGSGSFSSYEQYF
TGCAGCGTTGGGGGTAGCGGGAGTTTTAGTTCCTACGAGCAGTACTTC
>TRBJ2-7|many|TRBV25-1|-
CASGSRGAYEQYF
TGTGCCAGCGGTTCCCGGGGTGCCTACGAGCAGTACTTC
>TRBJ2-5|-|TRBV4-3|TRBD2
CASSPFPGGSEATQYF
TGCGCCAGCAGCCCATTTCCGGGGGGGTCCGAAGCGACCCAGTACTTC
>TRBJ2-2|-|TRBV24-1|-
CATSEQGRQDTGELFF
TGTGCCACCAGCGAACAGGGAAGGCAGGACACCGGGGAGCTGTTTTTT
>TRBJ1-3|many|TRBV6-5|-
CASSLVSPPSGNTIYF
TGTGCCAGCAGTTTGGTTAGCCCGCCCTCTGGAAACACCATATATTTT
>TRBJ1-2|many|TRBV2|-
CASSDPDDRQVNYGYTF
TGTGCCAGCAGTGACCCCGATGATAGACAGGTTAACTATGGCTACACCTTC
>TRBJ2-5|-|TRBV7-2|-
CASSPPRFQETQYF
TGTGCCAGCTCACCCCCCCGGTTCCAAGAGACCCAGTACTTC